This TCR beta chain was observed in a study of cytomegalovirus exposure and HLA in healthy donors. TCRdb's copy holds only in-frame clones and misses some; the assay was immunoSEQ multiplex PCR. The sample holds 60,000 to 80,000 clones, about 93% seen once. J lost 3 bases, V lost 3 bases, and 1 base had no gene match. Germline V gene lookup returns CDR1 MDHEN and CDR2 SYDVKM. CDR3 size: 14 residues. This receptor was taken from a young woman in good health and CMV-seropositive. J is TRBJ2-3 and V is TRBV28; 9 bases align to TRBD2. Sequences were obtained from PBMCs. CDR3 in DNA: TGTGCCAGCAGTTTTCTAGCGGGAACAGATACGCAGTATTTT. It translates to CASSFLAGTDTQYF.